This T cell receptor (beta chain) was obtained from a study of control samples from healthy donors and cancer patients. This CDR3 spans 16 amino acids. Germline V lookup: CDR1 MGHRA, CDR2 YSYEKL. V lost 4 bases and J lost 0, with 10 bases in between. The table came from immunoSEQ multiplex PCR; TCRdb's copy has only in-frame clones and leaves some out. The data contain around 130,000 clones, roughly 90% of them singletons. The chain uses TRBV4-1 and TRBJ2-6, with a possible D match to TRBD1 (6 bases). This TCR came from a man aged 50 to 59 with head and neck cancer. Sequencing used PBMCs. The CDR3 spells CASSPRTASGANVLTF. Written as DNA, the CDR3 is TGCGCCAGCAGCCCCCGGACAGCCTCTGGGGCCAACGTCCTGACTTTC.